This is a list of T cell receptor beta chains from one sample in a study of blood T cells in healthy people across ages. TCRdb independently ran MiXCR on the 5' RACE reads; one entry per CDR3 protein. Of 950,000 to 1,200,000 distinct CDR3 sequences listed, more than 30% are singletons. The source material was blood. The origin of the receptors is a young man in good health. Both conserved end residues are trimmed from each CDR3. The listing skips clone size in some rows; elsewhere it reads once, few, many or a size class.

v_call	clone_size	j_call	cdr3_aa
TRBV4-3	-	TRBJ2-3	ASSEVAGGSTDTQY
TRBV5-1	-	TRBJ1-5	ASSPSGVPQH
TRBV27	-	TRBJ1-3	ASSTGGISGDTIY
TRBV9	few	TRBJ2-3	ASSARGRSTDTQY
TRBV29-1	-	TRBJ1-2	SVESQGTDYGYT
TRBV28	few	TRBJ1-1	ASSPPTGLSAEAF
TRBV12-3/TRBV12-4	few	TRBJ1-1	ASSFEAGTEMGTEAF
TRBV6-5	-	TRBJ1-1	ASSPGQGSAAF
TRBV5-1	few	TRBJ2-1	ASTQGSDIEQF
TRBV7-8	-	TRBJ1-4	ASSLGRSNEKLF
TRBV4-2	many	TRBJ1-4	ASSQAREEGAVNEKLF
TRBV14	few	TRBJ2-1	ASSHPPGTGSYNEQF
TRBV7-9	-	TRBJ2-1	ASSPIGTTSSYNEQF
TRBV3-1	-	TRBJ1-5	ASSHGGAQPQH
TRBV14	-	TRBJ2-3	ASSRNADTQY
TRBV11-2	-	-	AGSQPGGKTYEQY
TRBV12-3/TRBV12-4	few	TRBJ1-1	ASSFGENMNTEAF
TRBV7-3	few	TRBJ2-1	ASSSPHRGDYNEQF
TRBV20-1	many	TRBJ2-3	SAPLGTISDTQY
TRBV6-1	-	TRBJ1-2	ASTGGGYGYT
TRBV27	-	TRBJ1-6	ASSLYRSSYNSPLH
TRBV4-3	few	TRBJ2-2	ASSQEDISQTGELF
TRBV25-1	-	TRBJ1-1	ASSPGDTNTEAF
TRBV4-1	few	TRBJ1-2	ASSQVAGDGYT
TRBV7-2	-	TRBJ1-2	ASSGSRENGYT
TRBV5-1	-	TRBJ1-1	ASSLGRGGVNTEAF
TRBV27	few	TRBJ1-5	ASGFKRGPQPQH
TRBV12-3/TRBV12-4	-	TRBJ2-3	ASSLGPGLGGADMEY
TRBV3-1	-	TRBJ2-2	ASSQGGGGNTGELF